This entry is about one T cell receptor beta chain. The data belong to a study of blood T cell repertoires in COVID-19. Libraries were prepared by immunoSEQ multiplex PCR; TCRdb keeps only in-frame clonotypes and omits some of them. The table lists some 130,000 clones, roughly four fifths of them singletons. CDR1 and CDR2 (germline): SEHNR, FQNEAQ (reference sequence). This CDR3 region has 16 residues. V trimming: 1 base; J trimming: 2 bases; junction bases outside the gene matches: 4. V is TRBV7-9 and J is TRBJ2-1; 8 bases map to TRBD2. The specimen was peripheral blood. The source is a human donor in a cohort sampled during active COVID-19. CDR3 region: CASSLVGRGAYNEQFF. CDR3 sequence (DNA): TGTGCCAGCAGCTTAGTTGGGCGGGGGGCCTACAATGAGCAGTTCTTC.